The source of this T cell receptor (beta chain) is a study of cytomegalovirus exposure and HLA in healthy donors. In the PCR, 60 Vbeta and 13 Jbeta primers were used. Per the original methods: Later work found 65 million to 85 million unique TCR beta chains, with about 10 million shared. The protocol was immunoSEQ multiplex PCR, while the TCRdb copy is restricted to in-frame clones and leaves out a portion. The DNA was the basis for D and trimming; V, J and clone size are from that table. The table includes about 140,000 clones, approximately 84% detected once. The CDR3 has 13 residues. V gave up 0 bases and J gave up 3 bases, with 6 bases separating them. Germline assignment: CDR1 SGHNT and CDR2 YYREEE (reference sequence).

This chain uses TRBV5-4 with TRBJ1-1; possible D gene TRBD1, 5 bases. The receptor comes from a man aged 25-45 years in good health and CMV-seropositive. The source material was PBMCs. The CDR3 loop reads CASSLAGYTEAFF. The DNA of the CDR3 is TGTGCCAGCAGCTTGGCAGGGTACACTGAAGCTTTCTTT.